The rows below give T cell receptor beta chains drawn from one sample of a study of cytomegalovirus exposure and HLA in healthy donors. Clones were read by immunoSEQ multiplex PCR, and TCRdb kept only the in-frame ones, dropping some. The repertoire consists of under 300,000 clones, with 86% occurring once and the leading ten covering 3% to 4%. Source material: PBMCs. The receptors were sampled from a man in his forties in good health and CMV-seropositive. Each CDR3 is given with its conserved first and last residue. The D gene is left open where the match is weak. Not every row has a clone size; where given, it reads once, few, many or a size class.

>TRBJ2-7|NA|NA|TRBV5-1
TGCGCCAGCAGCACCGGACAGAGAACCTACGAGCAGTACTTC
CASSTGQRTYEQYF
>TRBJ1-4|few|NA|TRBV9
TGTGCCAGCAGCCCCAAAGGGACTGCAACTAATGAAAAACTGTTTTTT
CASSPKGTATNEKLFF
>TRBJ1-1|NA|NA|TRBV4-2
TGTGCCAGCAGCCGCGGGTCGGGGATGAACACTGAAGCTTTCTTT
CASSRGSGMNTEAFF
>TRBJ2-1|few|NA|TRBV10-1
TGCGCCAGCAGTGAGCCGGAGACCTACAATGAGCAGTTCTTC
CASSEPETYNEQFF
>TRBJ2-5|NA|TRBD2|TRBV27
TGTGCCAGCAGTGCTCACCCGACTAGCGGGAATGGTGAGACCCAGTACTTC
CASSAHPTSGNGETQYF
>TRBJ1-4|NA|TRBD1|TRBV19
TGTGCCAGTAGTATTACAGGGGGAACTGAAAAACTGTTTTTT
CASSITGGTEKLFF
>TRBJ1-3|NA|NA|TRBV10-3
TGTGCCATCAGTGAGAACAGGAACTCTGGAAACACCATATATTTT
CAISENRNSGNTIYF
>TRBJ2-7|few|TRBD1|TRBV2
TGTGCCAGCATGGACAGGTTCTCCTACGAGCAGTACTTC
CASMDRFSYEQYF
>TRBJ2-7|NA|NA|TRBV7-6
TGTGCCAGCAGCCCTGGGTCCACTAGAACCTACGAGCAGTACTTC
CASSPGSTRTYEQYF
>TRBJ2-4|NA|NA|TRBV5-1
TGCGCCAGCAGCTCCGGACAGAACATTCAGTACTTC
CASSSGQNIQYF
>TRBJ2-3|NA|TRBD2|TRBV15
TGTGCCACCAGCGGGCGGACTAGCGGGGACCAAGATACGCAGTATTTT
CATSGRTSGDQDTQYF
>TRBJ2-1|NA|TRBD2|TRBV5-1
TGCGCCAGCAGCTTGGGGGTCCTAGCGGGTCGCTCCTACAATGAGCAGTTCTTC
CASSLGVLAGRSYNEQFF
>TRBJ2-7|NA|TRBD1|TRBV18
TGTGCCAGCTCACCAGGACAGGAAACCTACGAGCAGTACTTC
CASSPGQETYEQYF
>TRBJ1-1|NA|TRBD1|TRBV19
TGTGCCAGTAAAAAACAGGGGCCGAACACTGAAGCTTTCTTT
CASKKQGPNTEAFF
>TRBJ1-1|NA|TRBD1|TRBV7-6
TGTGCCAGCAGCTCTAGACAGGGCGCTGAAGCTTTCTTT
CASSSRQGAEAFF
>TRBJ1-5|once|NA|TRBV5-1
TGCGCCAGCAGCTTGGGGACAGCCCTCAATCAGCTCCAGCATTTT
CASSLGTALNQLQHF
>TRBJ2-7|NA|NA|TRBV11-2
TGTGCCAGCAGCACCACTTCCTTCTACGAGCAGTACTTC
CASSTTSFYEQYF
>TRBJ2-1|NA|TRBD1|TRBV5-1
TGCGCCAGCAGCTTGGCCGGGGACAGCACCTACAATGAGCAGTTCTTC
CASSLAGDSTYNEQFF
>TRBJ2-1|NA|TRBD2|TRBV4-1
TGCGCCAGCAGCCAAGATTTAGCGGGGGACAATGAGCAGTTCTTC
CASSQDLAGDNEQFF
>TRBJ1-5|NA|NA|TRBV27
TGTGCCAGCGCTATCGGGGGGGGCAATCAGCCCCAGCATTTT
CASAIGGGNQPQHF
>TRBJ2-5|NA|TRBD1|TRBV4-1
TGCGCCAGCAGCCCACATACAGGGGGACAAGAGACCCAGTACTTC
CASSPHTGGQETQYF
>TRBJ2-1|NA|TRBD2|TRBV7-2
TGTGCCAGCAGCTTAGGTCCGCTAGCGGGAGGGCTTGAGCAGTTCTTC
CASSLGPLAGGLEQFF
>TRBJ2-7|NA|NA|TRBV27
TGTGCCAGCAGGGGGAGGTACGAGCAGTACTTC
CASRGRYEQYF
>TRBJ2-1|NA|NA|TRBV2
TGTGCCAGCATCAGCCAGGGGAATGAGCAGTTCTTC
CASISQGNEQFF
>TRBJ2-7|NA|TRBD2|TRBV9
TGTGCCAGCAGCGTAGGCCAGCGGGAGTTGCACGAGCAGTACTTC
CASSVGQRELHEQYF
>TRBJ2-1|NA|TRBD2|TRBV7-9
TGTGCCAGCAGCTTCGCGGGACTATACAATGAGCAGTTCTTC
CASSFAGLYNEQFF
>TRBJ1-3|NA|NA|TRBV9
TGTGCCAGCAGCGTAGCGGCAGGGCGCTCTGGAAACACCATATATTTT
CASSVAAGRSGNTIYF
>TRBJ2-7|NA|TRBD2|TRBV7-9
TGTGCCAGCAGCTCCAGCGGGGACTACGAGCAGTACTTC
CASSSSGDYEQYF
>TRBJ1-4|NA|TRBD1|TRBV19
TGTGCCAGTAGTCTCGACAGGGGCCGCCCCAATGAAAAACTGTTTTTT
CASSLDRGRPNEKLFF
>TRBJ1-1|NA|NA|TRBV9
TGTGCCAGCAATCCTTCTGGCGGAACTGAAGCTTTCTTT
CASNPSGGTEAFF
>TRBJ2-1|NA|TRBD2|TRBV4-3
TGCGCCAGCAGCCAAGATCGCGGGGCGGGAGGTATTCGGGAGCAGTTCTTC
CASSQDRGAGGIREQFF
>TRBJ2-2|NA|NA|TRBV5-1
TGCGCCAGCAGCCTGGACAGACCTACCGGGGAGCTGTTTTTT
CASSLDRPTGELFF
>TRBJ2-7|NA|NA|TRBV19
TGTGCCAGTAGTATGGGGTTTGGGGGGTCCTACGAGCAGTACTTC
CASSMGFGGSYEQYF
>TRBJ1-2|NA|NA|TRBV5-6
TGTGCCAGCAGCTATTACAGAAGCGGCTACACCTTC
CASSYYRSGYTF
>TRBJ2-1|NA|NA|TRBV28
TGTGCCAGCAGTTTTCCGGGACTTCACAACAATGAGCAGTTCTTC
CASSFPGLHNNEQFF
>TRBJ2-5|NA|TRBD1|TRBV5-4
TGTGCCAGCAGCGGACGACAGGGGAGAGGGGCAGAGACCCAGTACTTC
CASSGRQGRGAETQYF
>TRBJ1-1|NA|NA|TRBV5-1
TGCGCCAGCAGCATAAACCAGGGAATGAACACTGAAGCTTTCTTT
CASSINQGMNTEAFF
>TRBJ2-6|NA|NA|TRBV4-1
TGCGCCAGCAGCCAGATGGGCAGAAACTCTGGGGCCAACGTCCTGACTTTC
CASSQMGRNSGANVLTF
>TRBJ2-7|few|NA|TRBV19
TGTGCCAGTAGTATAGGAGGTGGGAGCTCCTACGAGCAGTACTTC
CASSIGGGSSYEQYF
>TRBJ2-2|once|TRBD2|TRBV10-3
TGTGCCATCAGTGACCCTAGCGGGAGCCCCGGGGAGCTGTTTTTT
CAISDPSGSPGELFF
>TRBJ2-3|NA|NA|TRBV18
TGTGCCAGCTCACCAGGGGGCGAAAAAGATACGCAGTATTTT
CASSPGGEKDTQYF
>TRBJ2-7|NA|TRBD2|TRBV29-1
TGCAGCGTTGGTGCGTCTACTAGCGGGGTCGAGCAGTACTTC
CSVGASTSGVEQYF
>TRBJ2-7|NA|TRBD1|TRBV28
TGTGCCAGCACCGGGACAGGCAGCTCCTACGAGCAGTACTTC
CASTGTGSSYEQYF
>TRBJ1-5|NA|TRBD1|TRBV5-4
TGTGCCAGCAGCCCGGACAGGGGGCTTCAGCCCCAGCATTTT
CASSPDRGLQPQHF
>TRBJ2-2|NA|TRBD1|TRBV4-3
TGCGCCAGCAGCCACTCACGGGTGGACAGGGGATTAACCGGGGAGCTGTTTTTT
CASSHSRVDRGLTGELFF
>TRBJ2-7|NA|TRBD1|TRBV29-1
TGCAGCGTTGGGACAGGGGACACCTACGAGCAGTACTTC
CSVGTGDTYEQYF
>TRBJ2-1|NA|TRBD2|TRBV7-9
TGTGCCATGGGGGGGGAGGGCGGTGTGAATGAGCAGTTCTTC
CAMGGEGGVNEQFF
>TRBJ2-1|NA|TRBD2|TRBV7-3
TGTGCCAGCAGCTTACTAGCGGTCTCCTACAATGAGCAGTTCTTC
CASSLLAVSYNEQFF
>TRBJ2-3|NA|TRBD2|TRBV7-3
TGTGCCAGCAGGCTAGCGGGTGGTTCCGATACGCAGTATTTT
CASRLAGGSDTQYF
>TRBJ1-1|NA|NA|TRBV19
TGTGCCAGTAGTATAGATCAGTACGGGTACACTGAAGCTTTCTTT
CASSIDQYGYTEAFF
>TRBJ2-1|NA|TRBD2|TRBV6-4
TGTGCCAGCAGTAGGGCAAGCGGGAGCTCCTACAATGAGCAGTTCTTC
CASSRASGSSYNEQFF
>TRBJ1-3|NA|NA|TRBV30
TGTGCCTGGAGTGTAGGAGGCTCTGGAAACACCATATATTTT
CAWSVGGSGNTIYF
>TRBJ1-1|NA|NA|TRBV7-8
TGTGCCAGCAGCTTAGAAGAGTGGAACACTGAAGCTTTCTTT
CASSLEEWNTEAFF